Presented here are 29 T cell receptor beta chains from one specimen sequenced in a study of T cell clonality in common variable immunodeficiency. The data were produced by immunoSEQ multiplex PCR, yet TCRdb's version contains in-frame clones alone and is incomplete. Captured here are around 47,000 clones, none seen once; the top ten comprise more than 2%. Specimen: peripheral blood mononuclear cells. Receptors originate from a person between 18 and 70 years old in good health.

There are a few counts of this clone. The CDR3 DNA, read in part, is TGTGCCAGTACCGGAGCGGGGGGGATTATCGTAAAAGATACC. Its protein is CASTGAGGIIVKDT. The whole CDR3 is CASTGAGGIIVKDTYTF. The chain carries TRBV19 and TRBJ1-2; a weak D match, TRBD1 (5 bases). The CDR3 goes on 3 residues after the read ends, and that part is filled in from the germline J gene. Per germline, CDR1 LNHDA and CDR2 SQIVND (reference sequence). This CDR3 comprises 17 residues. Looking up the rest from reference TRBV19 and TRBJ1-2 gives the full variable domain: DGGITQSPKYLFRKEGQNVTLSCEQNLNHDAMYWYRQDPGQGLRLIYYSQIVNDFQKGDIAEGYSVSREKKESFPLTVTSAQKNPTAFYLCASTGAGGIIVKDTYTFGSGTRLTVV.

This clone was seen many times. The sequenced fragment ends 3 residues before the CDR3 boundary, so the rest is inferred from the germline J gene. The chain employs TRBV19 and TRBJ2-1; 10 positions agree with TRBD2. J gave up 8 bases and V 6 bases, and 4 bases lay outside the gene matches. There are 13 residues in the CDR3. Germline V CDR1 and CDR2: LNHDA, SQIVND (reference sequence). The covered CDR3 bases are TGTGCCAGTAGGTCTAGCGGGAGCTATGAG. Its protein product is CASRSSGSYE. The complete CDR3 sequence is CASRSSGSYEQFF. Complete variable domain (other parts from reference TRBV19 and TRBJ2-1): DGGITQSPKYLFRKEGQNVTLSCEQNLNHDAMYWYRQDPGQGLRLIYYSQIVNDFQKGDIAEGYSVSREKKESFPLTVTSAQKNPTAFYLCASRSSGSYEQFFGPGTRLTVL.

There are many counts of this clone. CDR3 sequence reads: CAWSHRDRGIIGETQYF. CDR3 bases read: TGTGCCTGGAGCCACCGGGACAGGGGGATTATAGGGGAGACC. The rearrangement joins TRBV30 to TRBJ2-5; 11 nucleotides agree with TRBD1. The read falls 3 residues short of the CDR3 end, and the missing part is taken from the germline J gene. J gave up 5 bases and V 3 bases, and 14 bases lay outside the gene matches. The CDR3 sequence is 17 residues long. Per the germline V gene, CDR1 is GTSNPN and CDR2 is SVGIG (reference sequence).

This clone was observed many times. Read data end 3 residues before the CDR3 end; the end is taken from the germline J gene. This chain links TRBV19 with TRBJ1-2, with D hard to call. V was trimmed by 3 bases and J by 3 bases, leaving 14 bases between them. The length of the CDR3 is 15 residues. The V gene's germline CDR1 is LNHDA and CDR2 SQIVND (reference sequence). This chain's CDR3 is CASSIGSRRDYGYTF. The CDR3 DNA, read in part, is TGTGCCAGTAGTATTGGCTCGCGGCGAGACTATGGC.

Ten or more counts support this clone. The read finishes 3 residues shy of the CDR3 end, and the germline J gene is used to complete it. The chain has TRBV6-2 or TRBV6-3 and TRBJ1-6; TRBD1 aligns across 8 bases. CDR1 and CDR2 from the germline V gene are MNHEY and SVGEGT. The CDR3 covers 14 residues. V shed 6 bases, J shed 7 bases, and the junction held 5 bases outside the gene matches. Here the CDR3 reads CASRWTGWNSPLHF. The covered CDR3 bases are TGTGCCAGCAGGTGGACAGGGTGGAATTCACCC.

This clone was found a few times. The read finishes 3 residues shy of the CDR3 end, and the germline J gene is used to complete it. The chain combines TRBV30 with TRBJ1-6, with TRBD1 matching 7 bases. The CDR3 has 13 residues. V gave up 5 bases and J gave up 5 bases; unmatched junction bases: 3. Germline loops: CDR1 GTSNPN, CDR2 SVGIG (reference sequence). CDR3 sequence reads: CAWAGQNNSPLHF. CDR3 DNA, as far as it was read: TGTGCCTGGGCGGGACAGAATAATTCACCC.

This clone was counted only a few times. Sequencing ends 3 residues short of the CDR3 end; the germline J gene provides the rest. V gene TRBV19 combines with J gene TRBJ1-1; TRBD1 matches 10 bases. This CDR3 has 19 residues. Germline V CDR1 and CDR2: LNHDA, SQIVND (reference sequence). Trimming cost V 5 bases and J 1 base; bases outside gene matches: 16. The covered CDR3 bases are TGTGCCAGTAGTCTGACAAGCTACGACAGGGGGCTAAGGAACACTGAA. Protein product: CASSLTSYDRGLRNTE. The CDR3 in full is CASSLTSYDRGLRNTEAFF.

This clone showed up many times. The DNA ends 3 residues before the CDR3 does, and the rest of the CDR3 is filled in from the germline J gene. This sequence joins TRBV29-1 and TRBJ2-1, with D uncertain. Germline-derived CDR1 and CDR2 are SQVTM and ANQGSEA. V lost 8 bases, J lost 0 bases, and 11 bases lay in between. This CDR3 is built from 13 residues. The sequenced CDR3 bases are TGCAGCTACTCCCGTAGCTCCTACAATGAG. Protein: CSYSRSSYNE. The whole CDR3 region reads CSYSRSSYNEQFF.

This clone was recorded at least ten times. The read is 3 residues too short to cover the CDR3 end, so that end is filled in from the germline J gene. The chain employs TRBV7-8 and TRBJ2-3; the match to TRBD2 covers 9 bases. Trimming took 6 bases from V and 4 from J; bases not matched to a gene: 5. Germline lookup yields CDR1 SGHVS and CDR2 FQNEAQ. This CDR3 has 14 amino acids. CDR3 sequence: CASRLSGGSDTQYF. The part of the CDR3 DNA that was read is TGTGCCAGCAGACTGAGCGGGGGGTCAGATACG.

This clone was seen many times. The read stops 3 residues short of the end of the CDR3; the missing end is completed from the germline J gene. This chain links TRBV5-5 with TRBJ2-2; the D gene is possibly TRBD2 (7 bases). The CDR3 length is 15 residues. Germline V gives CDR1 SGHKS, CDR2 YYEKEE (reference sequence). Trimming removed 3 bases from V and 6 bases from J, with 15 bases in between. The CDR3 reads CASSSRGAVAGELFF. The DNA read from the CDR3 is TGTGCCAGCAGCTCCCGGGGGGCGGTCGCCGGGGAG.

This clone was seen repeatedly, ten times or more. CDR3 loop: CASTGQTASEQYF. The CDR3 DNA, read in part, is TGTGCCAGCACCGGACAGACAGCATCCGAG. The chain uses TRBV7-8 and TRBJ2-7; perhaps TRBD1 as D (6 bases). The read ends 3 residues shy of where the CDR3 ends; the end is completed using the germline J gene. Trimming shortened V by 7 bases and J by 6 bases, and 16 bases separated the two germline ends. The CDR3 extends over 13 amino acids. The germline V gene encodes CDR1 SGHVS and CDR2 FQNEAQ.

Many counts were recorded for this clone. The missing CDR3 end, 3 residues past where the read stops, is filled in from the germline J gene. This rearrangement joins TRBV30 to TRBJ1-2; no firm D call. The germline V gene has CDR1 GTSNPN and CDR2 SVGIG (reference sequence). This CDR3 spans 11 amino acids. The CDR3 bases that were read are TGTGCCTGGACAGCAGGTGGAGGC. Its translation: CAWTAGGG. From start to end, the CDR3 is CAWTAGGGYTF.

This clone appeared many times. The CDR3 end is not reached by the read, which stops 3 residues before it; the germline J gene fills it in. This chain connects TRBV12-5 to TRBJ2-3; possible D gene TRBD2, 6 bases. The CDR3 contains 14 residues. Germline CDR1 reads LGHNT; CDR2 reads FRNRAP. V lost 7 bases, J lost 3 bases, and 14 bases lay in between. The CDR3 is CASAFGGRTDTQYF. CDR3 bases read: TGTGCTAGTGCCTTTGGGGGGAGGACAGATACG.

This clone has a count of ten or more. The CDR3 is cut off 3 residues early in the read; its end comes from the germline J gene. The chain carries TRBV20-1 and TRBJ2-1; 8 nucleotides match TRBD1. The J segment lost 9 bases and the V segment lost 0 bases, leaving 10 bases of the junction unmatched. This CDR3 is built from 15 residues. Per germline, CDR1 DFQATT and CDR2 SNEGSKA (reference sequence). Incomplete CDR3 DNA: TGCAGTGCTAGAGATCAGGGCAGGGGGCCTATTGAG. Amino acids: CSARDQGRGPIE. From start to end, the CDR3 is CSARDQGRGPIEQFF.

This clone was seen at least ten times. The sequence runs out 3 residues before the end of the CDR3; the remainder is reconstructed from the germline J gene. The chain uses TRBV18 and TRBJ2-5; D might be TRBD1 (6 bases). The CDR3 contains 15 residues. V was trimmed by 3 bases and J by 5 bases, leaving 16 bases between them. Looked up from germline, CDR1 is KGHSH and CDR2 is LQKENI. The sequenced part of the CDR3 DNA is TGTGCCAGCTCACCGGGGGCAAATGTCAGGGAGACC. Amino acids: CASSPGANVRET. From start to end, the CDR3 is CASSPGANVRETQYF.

The sample holds many counts of this clone. The read falls 3 residues short of the CDR3 end, and the missing part is taken from the germline J gene. This chain uses TRBV6-4 with TRBJ1-2; the D gene is possibly TRBD1 (5 bases). The CDR3 is 14 residues long. The germline V gene has CDR1 MRHNA and CDR2 SNTAGT. Incomplete CDR3 DNA: TGTGCCAGCAGTGACTCCCCGGGGGTAGGAGGC. This gives the protein CASSDSPGVGG. In full, the CDR3 reads CASSDSPGVGGYTF.

This clone was recorded many times. From the germline J gene comes the end of the CDR3, since the read stops 3 residues before it. V gene TRBV5-1 combines with J gene TRBJ2-2; TRBD2 matches 9 bases. The germline CDR1 and CDR2 sequences are SGHRS and YFSETQ. CDR3 length equals 15 residues. V lost 5 bases to trimming and J lost 3 bases; unmatched junction nucleotides: 5. The chain's CDR3 is CASRWLAGYTGELFF. CDR3 bases read: TGCGCCAGCAGGTGGCTAGCGGGGTACACCGGGGAG.

This clone came up a few times. The read ends 3 residues before the CDR3 terminus; that terminus is restored from the germline J gene. The gene calls are TRBV11-3 and TRBJ2-5; 7 positions agree with TRBD2. Looked up from germline, CDR1 is SGHNT and CDR2 is YENEEA. The V gene end was trimmed by 5 bases and the J gene end by 5 bases; junction bases not matched to a gene: 5. This CDR3 contains 13 residues. The CDR3 loop reads CASSGRGVETQYF. The CDR3 bases that were read are TGTGCCAGCAGCGGACGGGGGGTTGAGACC. The variable domain in full, with the rest retrieved from reference TRBV11-3 and TRBJ2-5, is EAGVVQSPRYKIIEKKQPVAFWCNPISGHNTLYWYLQNLGQGPELLIRYENEEAVDDSQLPKDRFSAERLKGVDSTLKIQPAELGDSAVYLCASSGRGVETQYFGPGTRLLVL.

This clone was seen more than once but under ten times. The read comes to an end 3 residues before the CDR3 does, leaving the germline J gene to fill in the end. The chain is built from TRBV19 and TRBJ2-5; 7 nucleotides agree with TRBD1. CDR3 length: 16 amino acids. V gave up 6 bases and J gave up 4 bases; unmatched junction bases: 14. Germline V gives CDR1 LNHDA, CDR2 SQIVND (reference sequence). CDR3 DNA, as far as it was read: TGTGCCAGTAGGACAGATGGTAGGGGGCCGCGAGAGACC. Its translation: CASRTDGRGPRET. The complete CDR3 protein is CASRTDGRGPRETQYF.

This clone came up many times. The sequence runs out 3 residues before the end of the CDR3; the remainder is reconstructed from the germline J gene. This sequence joins TRBV6-2 or TRBV6-3 and TRBJ2-1, with TRBD1 identical over 11 bases. This CDR3 contains 15 residues. Germline CDR1 MNHEY, CDR2 SVGEGT. With V trimmed by 7 bases and J by 6 bases, 8 bases remained unmatched. Incomplete CDR3 DNA: TGTGCCAGCACCTTACGGGACAGGGGGGTCAATGAG. This gives the protein CASTLRDRGVNE. The whole CDR3 region reads CASTLRDRGVNEQFF.

Ten or more counts support this clone. CDR3 DNA (partial): TGTGCCAGCGGGGGGGGCTATGGC. Encoded protein: CASGGGYG. The full CDR3 reads CASGGGYGYTF. V usage is TRBV2 and J usage is TRBJ1-2; D is perhaps TRBD1 (5 bases). The DNA ends 3 residues before the CDR3 does, and the rest of the CDR3 is filled in from the germline J gene. Between the trimmed V and J ends, which lost 8 bases and 4 bases, there was a span of 8 bases. The germline V gene has CDR1 SNHLY and CDR2 FYNNEI. The CDR3 is 11 residues long. The full variable domain, with the rest looked up from reference TRBV2 and TRBJ1-2, is EPEVTQTPSHQVTQMGQEVILRCVPISNHLYFYWYRQILGQKVEFLVSFYNNEISEKSEIFDDQFSVERPDGSNFTLKIRSTKLEDSAMYFCASGGGYGYTFGSGTRLTVV.

The sample holds many counts of this clone. The read terminates 3 residues before the CDR3 end, so the remaining end is supplied by the germline J gene. The V gene is TRBV10-1, the J gene TRBJ1-6; 7 bases match TRBD1. This CDR3 contains 13 residues. V gave up 2 bases and J gave up 10 bases; unmatched junction bases: 2. Germline CDR1 is WNHNN and CDR2 is SYGVQD (reference sequence). This chain's CDR3 is CASSETGVSPLHF. The part of the CDR3 DNA that was read is TGCGCCAGCAGTGAGACAGGGGTCTCACCC.

Notes on this clone: The read comes to an end 3 residues before the CDR3 does, leaving the germline J gene to fill in the end. The rearrangement joins TRBV19 to TRBJ2-2, with D perhaps TRBD1 (5 bases). CDR3 length: 14 residues. Trimming shortened V by 6 bases and J by 2 bases, and 10 bases separated the two germline ends. Germline V gene sequence: CDR1 LNHDA, CDR2 SQIVND (reference sequence). CDR3 bases read: TGTGCCAGTAGAAAGGGGCTTAACACCGGGGAG. Its translation: CASRKGLNTGE. The whole CDR3 sequence is CASRKGLNTGELFF.

In its sample, this clone was seen many times. Coverage ceases 3 residues before the CDR3 finishes, and the germline J gene fills in the end. The chain links TRBV6-1 to TRBJ1-2; TRBD1 agrees at 7 bases. CDR1 and CDR2 (germline): MNHNS, SASEGT. CDR3 length equals 16 residues. V shed 2 bases, J shed 4 bases, and the junction held 10 bases outside the gene matches. The part of the CDR3 DNA that was read is TGTGCCAGCAGTGAAAGAACAGGGGCGCTTTTCTATGGC. It is translated as CASSERTGALFYG. The whole CDR3 is CASSERTGALFYGYTF.

This clone has only a few counts. The CDR3 is CASTPGPNFSYNEQFF. The CDR3 bases that were read are TGTGCCAGCACCCCAGGGCCCAACTTCTCCTACAATGAG. The chain couples TRBV2 to TRBJ2-1, with D tentatively TRBD1 (5 bases). Sequencing ends 3 residues short of the CDR3 end; the germline J gene provides the rest. This CDR3 is built from 16 residues. The V gene lost 7 bases and the J gene lost 0 bases, with 16 bases spanning the gap. Per germline, CDR1 SNHLY and CDR2 FYNNEI.

This clone was observed a few times. The sequenced fragment ends 3 residues before the CDR3 boundary, so the rest is inferred from the germline J gene. The V call is TRBV5-1, the J call TRBJ2-1, with 8 nucleotides matching TRBD2. The germline V gene has CDR1 SGHRS and CDR2 YFSETQ. V was clipped by 3 bases and J by 7 bases; unmatched bases: 6. The CDR3 loop spans 14 amino acids. CDR3 DNA (partial): TGCGCCAGCAGCTCCGCCAGCGGGAGTAATGAG. Its translation is CASSSASGSNE. The CDR3 as a whole reads CASSSASGSNEQFF.

This clone showed up many times. The read stops 3 residues short of the end of the CDR3; the missing end is completed from the germline J gene. The chain has TRBV19 and TRBJ1-1; 7 nucleotides align to TRBD1. This CDR3 region has 15 residues. The germline gives CDR1 LNHDA, CDR2 SQIVND (reference sequence). V shed 4 bases and J 3 bases; nucleotides not matched to a gene: 8. The sequenced CDR3 bases are TGTGCCAGTAGTACCAGGAAGACAGGGTACACTGAA. This translates into CASSTRKTGYTE. From start to end, the CDR3 is CASSTRKTGYTEAFF.

This clone appeared many times. The missing CDR3 end, 3 residues past where the read stops, is filled in from the germline J gene. The genes are TRBV5-5 and TRBJ1-2; the D is unclear. Germline V gene data show CDR1 as SGHKS and CDR2 as YYEKEE (reference sequence). The ends were cut back, 1 base at V and 4 bases at J, with 11 bases in the middle. The CDR3 runs 14 residues. The sequenced part of the CDR3 DNA is TGTGCCAGCAGCTTGTGGACGGACTCCTATGGC. It encodes CASSLWTDSYG. The whole CDR3 reads CASSLWTDSYGYTF. The full variable domain, completed using reference TRBV5-5 and TRBJ1-2, is DAGVTQSPTHLIKTRGQQVTLRCSPISGHKSVSWYQQVLGQGPQFIFQYYEKEERGRGNFPDRFSARQFPNYSSELNVNALLLGDSALYLCASSLWTDSYGYTFGSGTRLTVV.

In this sample, this clone turned up many times. The read ends 3 residues shy of where the CDR3 ends; the end is completed using the germline J gene. The gene calls are TRBV18 and TRBJ2-1; no clear D. The germline gives CDR1 KGHSH, CDR2 LQKENI. The CDR3 is 12 residues long. The germline V and J ends were trimmed by 3 bases and 8 bases, with 8 bases remaining between them. The covered CDR3 bases are TGTGCCAGCTCACCTGCAAGCTATGAG. It specifies CASSPASYE. The CDR3 as a whole reads CASSPASYEQFF.